Following are 19 T cell receptor beta chains from one sample sequenced in a study of chemoradiotherapy in HPV16-positive cancers. The assay was immunoSEQ multiplex PCR, and TCRdb's table has in-frame clones only and misses some. The sample holds 30,000 to 35,000 clones, around 80% seen once. Sequences were derived from blood, sampled from a patient who underwent chemoradiotherapy. Source of these receptors: a human donor with HPV-associated anogenital cancer.

In this sample, this clone turned up once. This sequence joins TRBV19 and TRBJ1-3; D gene unclear. The CDR3 is made up of 13 amino acids. Germline V gene lookup returns CDR1 LNHDA and CDR2 SQIVND (reference sequence). V lost 4 bases and J 0 bases, leaving 4 bases between the germline ends. The DNA for the CDR3 is TGTGCCAGTAGTAAGTTCTCTGGAAACACCATATATTTT. Protein product: CASSKFSGNTIYF. Together with reference TRBV19 and TRBJ1-3, the CDR3 gives the full variable domain: DGGITQSPKYLFRKEGQNVTLSCEQNLNHDAMYWYRQDPGQGLRLIYYSQIVNDFQKGDIAEGYSVSREKKESFPLTVTSAQKNPTAFYLCASSKFSGNTIYFGEGSWLTVV.

The chain combines TRBV5-4 with TRBJ2-5; D is unresolved. The CDR3 runs to 15 residues. V was clipped by 1 base and J by 1 base, with 11 bases between them. CDR1 SGHNT and CDR2 YYREEE come from the germline V gene (reference sequence). This CDR3 is CASSLPVGSQETQYF. DNA of the CDR3: TGTGCCAGCAGCTTGCCTGTTGGTAGCCAAGAGACCCAGTACTTC.

V usage is TRBV19 and J usage is TRBJ2-3, with unresolved D. In germline, CDR1 is LNHDA, CDR2 SQIVND (reference sequence). The germline V and J ends were trimmed by 4 bases and 0 bases, with 2 bases remaining between them. The CDR3 extends over 12 amino acids. CDR3 protein: CASSRSTDTQYF. CDR3 coding DNA: TGTGCCAGTAGTAGGAGCACAGATACGCAGTATTTT.

J is TRBJ2-7 and V is TRBV9, with 10 bases aligning to TRBD1. Germline values: CDR1 SGDLS, CDR2 YYNGEE. The CDR3 consists of 15 residues. Unmatched junction bases numbered 9, after V lost 4 bases and J lost 5 bases. This chain's CDR3 is CASSSPGTGDDEQYF. The CDR3 DNA is TGTGCCAGCAGCTCCCCCGGGACAGGGGACGACGAGCAGTACTTC.

The DNA for the CDR3 is TGCGCCAGCAGCGGACAGGGTTCTGGCTACACCTTC. It translates to CASSGQGSGYTF. V and J are TRBV5-1 and TRBJ1-2; 8 positions match TRBD1. CDR3 size: 12 residues. Germline V gene data show CDR1 as SGHRS and CDR2 as YFSETQ. The V and J ends lost 4 bases and 7 bases, in that order; junction bases with no gene match: 3.

Here the CDR3 DNA reads TGTGCCAGCAGCGTAACTACAGGGGGCCAAGAGACCCAGTACTTC. Its translation: CASSVTTGGQETQYF. The chain couples TRBV9 to TRBJ2-5, with 8 bases aligning to TRBD1. Germline-derived CDR1 and CDR2 are SGDLS and YYNGEE. The CDR3 spans 15 residues. The V and J ends lost 1 base and 1 base, in that order; junction bases with no gene match: 3.

The chain links TRBV5-1 to TRBJ1-1, with TRBD1 matching over 7 bases. The junction had 7 bases not matched to a gene; V was cut back by 4 bases and J by 4 bases. Germline CDR1 is SGHRS and CDR2 is YFSETQ. This CDR3 comprises 14 residues. In DNA form, the CDR3 reads TGCGCCAGCAGCACGACAGGGACGGGCACTGAAGCTTTCTTT. This codes for CASSTTGTGTEAFF.

The table lists this clone with a few counts. The chain recombines TRBV12-5 with TRBJ1-1; D ambiguous. Trimming left V 4 bases short and J 13 bases short, with 13 bases between. Germline loops: CDR1 LGHNT, CDR2 FRNRAP. The CDR3 runs 11 residues. CDR3 bases: TGTGCTAGTGGTTCGGGAACACTGGGTTTCTTT. Its translation is CASGSGTLGFF. Full variable domain (outside the CDR3, taken from reference TRBV12-5 and TRBJ1-1): DARVTQTPRHKVTEMGQEVTMRCQPILGHNTVFWYRQTMMQGLELLAYFRNRAPLDDSGMPKDRFSAEMPDATLATLKIQPSEPRDSAVYFCASGSGTLGFFGQGTRLTVV.

The chain couples TRBV4-1 to TRBJ2-3; TRBD2 agrees at 9 bases. J lost 2 bases, V lost 3 bases, and 15 bases had no gene match. Germline-derived CDR1 and CDR2 are MGHRA and YSYEKL. The CDR3 length is 19 residues. In nucleotides, the CDR3 is TGCGCCAGCAGCCACCAAAGTCCTATAGCGGGGGCACCCACAGATACGCAGTATTTT. Translating it yields CASSHQSPIAGAPTDTQYF.

The genes are TRBV6-1 and TRBJ1-1; D unclear. The CDR3 runs to 14 residues. CDR1 is MNHNS, CDR2 SASEGT, per germline. V was trimmed by 2 bases and J by 4 bases, leaving 11 bases between them. This CDR3 reads CASSEPWVRTEAFF. CDR3 sequence (DNA): TGTGCCAGCAGTGAACCGTGGGTACGCACTGAAGCTTTCTTT.

The chain employs TRBV5-4 and TRBJ2-7; D perhaps matches TRBD2 (7 bases). The germline gives CDR1 SGHNT, CDR2 YYREEE (reference sequence). Trimming took 4 bases from V and 6 from J, leaving 14 bases between them. The CDR3 sequence is 13 residues long. CDR3 coding DNA: TGTGCCAGCAGCGCCCGCGGGGGCCTCGAGCAGTACTTC. Its protein is CASSARGGLEQYF.

This chain links TRBV10-3 with TRBJ1-4; 7 bases fit TRBD1. The CDR3 consists of 15 residues. Germline V CDR1 and CDR2: ENHRY, SYGVKD. J gave up 0 bases and V 4 bases, and 2 bases lay outside the gene matches. This chain's CDR3 is CAISADRATNEKLFF. The DNA for the CDR3 is TGTGCCATCAGTGCAGACAGGGCAACTAATGAAAAACTGTTTTTT.

The chain links TRBV19 to TRBJ2-2, with 11 positions matching TRBD1. The CDR3 is made up of 15 amino acids. The junction had 6 bases not matched to a gene; V was cut back by 6 bases and J by 6 bases. CDR1 LNHDA and CDR2 SQIVND come from the germline V gene (reference sequence). The CDR3 coding sequence is TGTGCCAGTAGCGCCGGGACAGGGGGTTCCGGGGAGCTGTTTTTT. Amino acid sequence: CASSAGTGGSGELFF.

The V call is TRBV19, the J call TRBJ1-1, with D possibly TRBD1 on 5 matching bases. Germline V gives CDR1 LNHDA, CDR2 SQIVND (reference sequence). The CDR3 sequence is 15 residues long. V lost 5 bases to trimming and J lost 5 bases, with 18 bases between them. The CDR3 spells CASSVPRGGITEAFF. DNA of the CDR3: TGTGCCAGTAGTGTACCGCGGGGGGGGATAACTGAAGCTTTCTTT.

The gene calls are TRBV7-2 and TRBJ1-2; the D gene is possibly TRBD1 (6 bases). The V end was cut by 0 bases, the J end by 4 bases, with 15 bases between. Germline V lookup: CDR1 SGHTA, CDR2 FQGNSA. CDR3 length: 16 amino acids. This CDR3 reads CASSLAVGGPGYGYTF. For the CDR3, the DNA is TGTGCCAGCAGCTTAGCGGTGGGGGGGCCGGGCTATGGCTACACCTTC.

J is TRBJ2-6 and V is TRBV9; 7 positions match TRBD1. V dropped 2 bases and J dropped 4; count of bases not matched to a gene: 12. The V gene's germline CDR1 is SGDLS and CDR2 YYNGEE. This CDR3 has 18 amino acids. CDR3 sequence (DNA): TGTGCCAGCAGCGTCAAACAGGGGATCGGCTCAGGGGCCAACGTCCTGACTTTC. It specifies CASSVKQGIGSGANVLTF.

The J gene is TRBJ1-5, the V gene TRBV6-5; D is unclear. The CDR3 contains 16 residues. Looked up from germline, CDR1 is MNHEY and CDR2 is SVGAGI. With 0 bases removed from V and 5 bases from J, the gap between germline ends came to 14 bases. CDR3 protein: CASSYSRALSDQPQHF. CDR3 bases: TGTGCCAGCAGTTACTCGAGGGCCCTCTCCGATCAGCCCCAGCATTTT.

The chain joins TRBV29-1 to TRBJ2-5; D may be TRBD1 or TRBD2 (5 bases each). In germline, CDR1 is SQVTM, CDR2 ANQGSEA. The CDR3 has 18 amino acids. V lost 0 bases and J 2 bases, leaving 22 bases between the germline ends. The CDR3 region has the DNA TGCAGCGTTGAAGACCAACCCCGACCGAGGGGCCCACAAGAGACCCAGTACTTC. Amino acid sequence: CSVEDQPRPRGPQETQYF.

The chain has TRBV18 and TRBJ2-7; D call uncertain. The length of the CDR3 is 12 residues. V lost 0 bases and J 12 bases, leaving 12 bases between the germline ends. CDR1 and CDR2 from the germline V gene are KGHSH and LQKENI. The DNA for the CDR3 is TGTGCCAGCTCACCACCTTATGGTTCGCCGTACTTC. Its protein product is CASSPPYGSPYF.